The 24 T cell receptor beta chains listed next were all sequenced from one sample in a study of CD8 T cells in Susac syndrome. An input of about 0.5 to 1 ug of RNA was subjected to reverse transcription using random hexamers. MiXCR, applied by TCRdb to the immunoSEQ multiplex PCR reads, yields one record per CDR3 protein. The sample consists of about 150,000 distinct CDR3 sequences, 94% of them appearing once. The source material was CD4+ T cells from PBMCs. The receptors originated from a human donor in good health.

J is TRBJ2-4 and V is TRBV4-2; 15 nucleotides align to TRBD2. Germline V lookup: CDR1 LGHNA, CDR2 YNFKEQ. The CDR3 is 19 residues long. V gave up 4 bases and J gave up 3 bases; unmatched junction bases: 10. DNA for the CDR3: TGTGCCAGCAGCCTGGGACTAGCGGGAGGTCCACCCCTCAAAAACATTCAGTACTTC. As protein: CASSLGLAGGPPLKNIQYF.

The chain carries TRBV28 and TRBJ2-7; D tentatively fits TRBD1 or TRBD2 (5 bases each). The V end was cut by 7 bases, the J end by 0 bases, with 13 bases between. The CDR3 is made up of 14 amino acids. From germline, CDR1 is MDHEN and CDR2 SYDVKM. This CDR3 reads CASIPGGDSYEQYF. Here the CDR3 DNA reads TGTGCCAGCATTCCTGGGGGAGACTCCTACGAGCAGTACTTC.

CDR3 DNA sequence: TGTGCCAGCCTACAGGGCAAGGGTTCCTACGAGCAGTACTTC. Its translation: CASLQGKGSYEQYF. The chain uses TRBV2 and TRBJ2-7, with D tentatively TRBD1 (6 bases). The CDR3 covers 14 residues. Between the trimmed V and J ends, which lost 8 bases and 1 base, there was a span of 15 bases. Germline CDR1 is SNHLY and CDR2 is FYNNEI. The entire variable domain, with the rest obtained from reference TRBV2 and TRBJ2-7, is as follows: EPEVTQTPSHQVTQMGQEVILRCVPISNHLYFYWYRQILGQKVEFLVSFYNNEISEKSEIFDDQFSVERPDGSNFTLKIRSTKLEDSAMYFCASLQGKGSYEQYFGPGTRLTVT.

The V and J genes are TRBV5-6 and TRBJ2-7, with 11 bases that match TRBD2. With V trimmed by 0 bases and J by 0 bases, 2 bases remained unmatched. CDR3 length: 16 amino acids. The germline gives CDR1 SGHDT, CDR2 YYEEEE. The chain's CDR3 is CASSLGLAGPSYEQYF. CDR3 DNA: TGTGCCAGCAGCTTGGGACTAGCGGGGCCCTCCTACGAGCAGTACTTC.

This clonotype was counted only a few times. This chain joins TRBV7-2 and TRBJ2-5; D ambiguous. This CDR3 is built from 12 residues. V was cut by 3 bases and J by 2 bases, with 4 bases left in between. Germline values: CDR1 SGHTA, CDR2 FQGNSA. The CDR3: CASSLPQETQYF. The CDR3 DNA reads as TGTGCCAGCAGCTTGCCACAAGAGACCCAGTACTTC.

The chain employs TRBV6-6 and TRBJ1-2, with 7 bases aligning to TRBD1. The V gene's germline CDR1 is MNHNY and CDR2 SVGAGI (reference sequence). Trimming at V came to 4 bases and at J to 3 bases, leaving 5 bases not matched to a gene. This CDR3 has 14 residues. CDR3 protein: CASSSSDRDYGYTF. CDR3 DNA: TGTGCCAGCAGTTCAAGCGACAGGGACTATGGCTACACCTTC.

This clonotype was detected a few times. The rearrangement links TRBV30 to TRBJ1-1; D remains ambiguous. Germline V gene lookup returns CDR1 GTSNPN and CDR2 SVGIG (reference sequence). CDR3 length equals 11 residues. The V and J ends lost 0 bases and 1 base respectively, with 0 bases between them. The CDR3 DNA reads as TGTGCCTGGAGTGTGAACACTGAAGCTTTCTTT. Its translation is CAWSVNTEAFF.

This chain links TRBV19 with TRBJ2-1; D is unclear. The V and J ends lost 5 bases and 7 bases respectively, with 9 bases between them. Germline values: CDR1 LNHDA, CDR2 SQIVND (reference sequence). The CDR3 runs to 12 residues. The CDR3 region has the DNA TGTGCCAGTAGTCCCGGGTGGAATGAGCAGTTCTTC. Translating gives CASSPGWNEQFF. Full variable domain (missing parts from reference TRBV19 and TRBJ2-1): DGGITQSPKYLFRKEGQNVTLSCEQNLNHDAMYWYRQDPGQGLRLIYYSQIVNDFQKGDIAEGYSVSREKKESFPLTVTSAQKNPTAFYLCASSPGWNEQFFGPGTRLTVL.

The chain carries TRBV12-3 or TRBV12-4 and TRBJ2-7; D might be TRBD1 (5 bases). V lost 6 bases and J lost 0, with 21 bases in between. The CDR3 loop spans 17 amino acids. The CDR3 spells CASSLYTGALNSYEQYF. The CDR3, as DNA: TGTGCCAGCAGCTTGTATACTGGGGCTCTGAACTCCTACGAGCAGTACTTC.

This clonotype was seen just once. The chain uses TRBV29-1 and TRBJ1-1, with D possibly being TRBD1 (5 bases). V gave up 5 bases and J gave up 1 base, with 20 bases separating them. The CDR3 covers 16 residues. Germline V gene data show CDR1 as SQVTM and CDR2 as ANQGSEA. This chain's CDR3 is CSVLTFLGARNTEAFF. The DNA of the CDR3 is TGCAGCGTTCTAACTTTTTTAGGGGCTCGGAACACTGAAGCTTTCTTT.

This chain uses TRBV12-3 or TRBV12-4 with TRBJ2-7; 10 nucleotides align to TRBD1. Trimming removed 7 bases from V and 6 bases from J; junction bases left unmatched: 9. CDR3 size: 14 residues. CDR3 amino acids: CASTTGGASGEQYF. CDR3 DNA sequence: TGTGCCAGCACGACAGGGGGCGCATCGGGCGAGCAGTACTTC.

The DNA of the CDR3 is TGTGCCAGCAGCTTAATATGGACAGGGGGTCCAGATACGCAGTATTTT. Translation: CASSLIWTGGPDTQYF. The gene calls are TRBV7-3 and TRBJ2-3; 10 bases fit TRBD1. The CDR3 is 16 residues long. Unmatched junction bases numbered 5, after V lost 1 base and J lost 4 bases. Germline V gives CDR1 SGHTA, CDR2 FQGTGA. Supplemented by reference TRBV7-3 and TRBJ2-3, the full variable domain reads GAGVSQTPSNKVTEKGKYVELRCDPISGHTALYWYRQSLGQGPEFLIYFQGTGAADDSGLPNDRFFAVRPEGSVSTLKIQRTERGDSAVYLCASSLIWTGGPDTQYFGPGTRLTVL.

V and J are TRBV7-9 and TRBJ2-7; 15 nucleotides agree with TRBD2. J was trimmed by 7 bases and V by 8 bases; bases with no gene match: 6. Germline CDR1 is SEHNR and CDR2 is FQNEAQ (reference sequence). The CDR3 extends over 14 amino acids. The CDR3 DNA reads TGTGCCAGCGGACTAGCGGGAGGGTTCCGGGAGCAGTACTTC. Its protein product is CASGLAGGFREQYF.

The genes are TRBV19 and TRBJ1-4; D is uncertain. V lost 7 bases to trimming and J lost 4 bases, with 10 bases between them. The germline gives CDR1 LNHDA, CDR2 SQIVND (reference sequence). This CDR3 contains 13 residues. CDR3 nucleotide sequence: TGTGCCAGTACGAAGACCGGTAATGAAAAACTGTTTTTT. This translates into CASTKTGNEKLFF.

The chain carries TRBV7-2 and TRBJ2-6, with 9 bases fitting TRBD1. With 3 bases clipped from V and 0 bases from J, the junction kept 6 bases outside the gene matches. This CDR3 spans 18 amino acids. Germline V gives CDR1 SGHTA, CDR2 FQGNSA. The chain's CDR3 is CASSFGQGQSSGANVLTF. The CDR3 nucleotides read TGTGCCAGCAGCTTCGGACAGGGGCAATCCTCTGGGGCCAACGTCCTGACTTTC.

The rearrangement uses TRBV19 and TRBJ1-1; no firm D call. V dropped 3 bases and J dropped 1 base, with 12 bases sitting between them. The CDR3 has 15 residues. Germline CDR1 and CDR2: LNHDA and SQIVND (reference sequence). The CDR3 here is CASSIGGSSNTEAFF. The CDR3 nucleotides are TGTGCCAGTAGTATCGGAGGTTCGTCGAACACTGAAGCTTTCTTT. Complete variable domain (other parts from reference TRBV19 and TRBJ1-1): DGGITQSPKYLFRKEGQNVTLSCEQNLNHDAMYWYRQDPGQGLRLIYYSQIVNDFQKGDIAEGYSVSREKKESFPLTVTSAQKNPTAFYLCASSIGGSSNTEAFFGQGTRLTVV.

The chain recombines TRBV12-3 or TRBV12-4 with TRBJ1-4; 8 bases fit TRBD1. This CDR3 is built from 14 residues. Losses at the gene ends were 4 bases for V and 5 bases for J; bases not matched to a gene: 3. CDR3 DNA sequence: TGTGCCAGCAGTTCCAGGGGGCCGAATGAAAAACTGTTTTTT. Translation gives CASSSRGPNEKLFF.

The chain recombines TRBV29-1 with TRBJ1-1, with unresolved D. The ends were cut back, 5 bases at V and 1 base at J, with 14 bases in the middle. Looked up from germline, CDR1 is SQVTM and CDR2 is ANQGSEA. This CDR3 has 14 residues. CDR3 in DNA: TGCAGCGTTATGTGGGCAAAGTCGAACACTGAAGCTTTCTTT. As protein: CSVMWAKSNTEAFF. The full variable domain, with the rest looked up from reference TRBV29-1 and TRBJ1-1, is SAVISQKPSRDICQRGTSLTIQCQVDSQVTMMFWYRQQPGQSLTLIATANQGSEATYESGFVIDKFPISRPNLTFSTLTVSNMSPEDSSIYLCSVMWAKSNTEAFFGQGTRLTVV.

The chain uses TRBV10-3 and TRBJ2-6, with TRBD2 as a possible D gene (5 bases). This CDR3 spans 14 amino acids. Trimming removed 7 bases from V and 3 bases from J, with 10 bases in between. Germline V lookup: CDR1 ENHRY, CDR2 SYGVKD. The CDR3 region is CAINEGSGANVLTF. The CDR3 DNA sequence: TGTGCCATCAACGAAGGGAGTGGGGCCAACGTCCTGACTTTC.

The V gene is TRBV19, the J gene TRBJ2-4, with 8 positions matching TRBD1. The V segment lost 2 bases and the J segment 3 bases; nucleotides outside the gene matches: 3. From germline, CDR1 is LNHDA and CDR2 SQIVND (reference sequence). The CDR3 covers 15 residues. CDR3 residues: CASSIQQGVKNIQYF. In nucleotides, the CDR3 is TGTGCCAGTAGTATACAACAGGGGGTCAAAAACATTCAGTACTTC.

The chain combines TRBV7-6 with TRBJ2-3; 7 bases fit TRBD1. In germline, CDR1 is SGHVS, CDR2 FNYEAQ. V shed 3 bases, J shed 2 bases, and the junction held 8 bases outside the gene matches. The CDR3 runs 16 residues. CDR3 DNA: TGTGCCAGCAGCTTTCGGGACAGCACCTACACAGATACGCAGTATTTT. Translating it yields CASSFRDSTYTDTQYF.

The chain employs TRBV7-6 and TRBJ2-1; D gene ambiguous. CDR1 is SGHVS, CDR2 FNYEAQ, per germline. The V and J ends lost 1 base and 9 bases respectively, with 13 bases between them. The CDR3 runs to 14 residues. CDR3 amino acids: CASSLDALRSEQFF. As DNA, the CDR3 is TGTGCCAGCAGCTTAGACGCCCTTAGATCTGAGCAGTTCTTC.

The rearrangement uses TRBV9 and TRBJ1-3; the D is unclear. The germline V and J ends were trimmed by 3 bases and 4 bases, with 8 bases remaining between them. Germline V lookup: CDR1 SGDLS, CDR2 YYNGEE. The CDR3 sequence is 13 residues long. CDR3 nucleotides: TGTGCCAGCAGCGAAGAATACGGAAACACCATATATTTT. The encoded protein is CASSEEYGNTIYF. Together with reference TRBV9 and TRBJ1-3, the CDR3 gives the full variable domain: DSGVTQTPKHLITATGQRVTLRCSPRSGDLSVYWYQQSLDQGLQFLIQYYNGEERAKGNILERFSAQQFPDLHSELNLSSLELGDSALYFCASSEEYGNTIYFGEGSWLTVV.

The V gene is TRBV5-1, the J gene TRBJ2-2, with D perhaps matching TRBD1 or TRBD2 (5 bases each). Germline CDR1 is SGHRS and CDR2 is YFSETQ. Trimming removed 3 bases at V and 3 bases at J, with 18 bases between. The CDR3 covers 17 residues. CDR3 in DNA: TGCGCCAGCAGCTCGGTCCTAGGGACCCTCCACACCGGGGAGCTGTTTTTT. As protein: CASSSVLGTLHTGELFF.